These 21 T cell receptor beta chains originate from one sample sequenced in a study of CD8+CD57+ T cells in acquired aplastic anemia (dated by TCRdb to about 2018). TCRdb names Illumina HiSeq 2000 as the instrument used. Genomic DNA served as template for TCR beta VDJ combination and CDR3 sequence profiling. TCRdb applied fastp at Q25 and MiXCR to the public reads, then kept only in-frame beta chains. CDR3 protein duplicates are merged, each entry listing the most common genes and DNA. The sample data list hundreds of thousands of distinct CDR3 sequences, and roughly 64% of these were observed just once. More than 3.5% of the sample is in the top ten clones. Sequencing was performed on sorted CD4+, CD8+, or CD8+CD57+ T cells (not recorded which) from PBMCs. The source of these receptors is a human donor in good health, serving as a control.

The rearrangement uses TRBV24-1 and TRBJ2-7; the D is unclear. The CDR3 totals 12 residues. V lost 1 base to trimming and J lost 10 bases, with 10 bases between them. Germline-derived CDR1 and CDR2 are KGHDR and SFDVKD. The CDR3 spells CATSDFSEDQYF. The DNA of the CDR3 is TGTGCCACCAGTGATTTTTCCGAAGACCAGTACTTC.

The chain has TRBV7-2 and TRBJ1-2; D gene unclear. The V gene lost 4 bases and the J gene lost 8 bases, with 26 bases spanning the gap. Germline V CDR1 and CDR2: SGHTA, FQGNSA. The CDR3 totals 17 residues. CDR3 protein: CASSYNSPRHVENGYTF. The CDR3 nucleotides read TGTGCCAGCAGCTATAATTCACCCCGCCACGTTGAGAACGGCTACACCTTC.

Ten or more counts support this clonotype. The rearrangement joins TRBV6-5 to TRBJ1-1; 11 bases map to TRBD1. CDR3 size: 15 residues. J lost 11 bases, V lost 1 base, and 9 bases had no gene match. Germline assignment: CDR1 MNHEY and CDR2 SVGAGI. CDR3 region: CASSYWTGGKIDAFF. The CDR3 nucleotides are TGTGCCAGCAGTTACTGGACAGGGGGCAAAATTGATGCTTTCTTT.

V gene TRBV7-9 combines with J gene TRBJ2-7, with 10 bases fitting TRBD2. The V segment lost 5 bases and the J segment 8 bases; nucleotides outside the gene matches: 15. Germline loops: CDR1 SEHNR, CDR2 FQNEAQ (reference sequence). The CDR3 spans 16 residues. DNA for the CDR3: TGTGCCAGCAGCGGAGAGCGGGGGGGGGGCTCTGACAAGCAGTACTTC. Protein sequence: CASSGERGGGSDKQYF.

V usage is TRBV7-1 and J usage is TRBJ2-1, with TRBD2 matching over 14 bases. TRBV7-1 is known as an ORF, though its function is uncertain. The trim removed 6 bases at V and 2 bases at J, leaving 9 bases unmatched. The CDR3 loop spans 18 amino acids. This CDR3 is CASRRMGLAGVPYNEQFF. CDR3 nucleotide sequence: TGTGCCAGCAGGCGGATGGGACTAGCGGGAGTTCCCTACAATGAGCAGTTCTTC.

The V call is TRBV2, the J call TRBJ2-7; weak D call: TRBD1 (6 bases). Germline V lookup: CDR1 SNHLY, CDR2 FYNNEI. V was clipped by 8 bases and J by 1 base, with 18 bases between them. The CDR3 is 15 amino acids. The CDR3 coding sequence is TGTGCCAGCTCACCCCCACCTACAGGGTCCTACGAGCAGTACTTC. Amino acids: CASSPPPTGSYEQYF.

About this clonotype: This could be a read error, since a much larger clone is one nucleotide away. The chain couples TRBV7-3 to TRBJ2-1; TRBD2 matches 8 bases. The germline gives CDR1 SGHTA, CDR2 FQGTGA. The CDR3 spans 15 residues. The CDR3 spells CASSPRGGEYNERFF. The CDR3 coding sequence is TGTGCCAGCAGCCCCCGGGGGGGCGAATACAATGAGCGGTTCTTC.

This clonotype was seen only once. The chain employs TRBV29-1 and TRBJ2-5; D may be TRBD1 (5 bases). Germline V gene data show CDR1 as SQVTM and CDR2 as ANQGSEA. V was trimmed by 4 bases and J by 4 bases, leaving 16 bases between them. This CDR3 is 14 amino acids long. Here the CDR3 reads CSVVGRVTGETQYF. CDR3 sequence (DNA): TGCAGCGTTGTGGGCAGGGTAACGGGAGAGACCCAGTACTTC.

This clonotype was seen a handful of times. Written as DNA, the CDR3 is TGTGCCAGCAGTGACAGGGCGACAGCTTCCCAAGAGACCCAGTACTTC. This encodes CASSDRATASQETQYF. The J gene is TRBJ2-5, the V gene TRBV6-4; a weak D match, TRBD1 (5 bases). Trimming pared 2 bases from V and 1 base from J, leaving 14 bases between. CDR1 is MRHNA and CDR2 is SNTAGT in the germline V gene. CDR3 length: 16 residues.

The table lists this clonotype with a count of one. The rearrangement joins TRBV7-2 to TRBJ2-6, with TRBD1 matching over 12 bases. Trimming removed 3 bases from V and 2 bases from J; junction bases left unmatched: 5. The CDR3 is made up of 18 amino acids. Germline-derived CDR1 and CDR2 are SGHTA and FQGNSA. CDR3 in amino acids: CASSFKGQGAAGANVLTF. The CDR3 DNA reads as TGTGCCAGCAGCTTCAAGGGACAGGGGGCGGCTGGGGCCAACGTCCTGACTTTC.

This sequence joins TRBV7-8 and TRBJ2-6, with 7 bases that match TRBD1. Germline assignment: CDR1 SGHVS and CDR2 FQNEAQ. The CDR3 length is 15 residues. After removal of 5 bases from V and 19 bases from J, the junction contained 20 bases not matched to a gene. CDR3 sequence (DNA): TGTGCCAGCAGCGTACAAGGTAATACAGGGGAAGTCCAAACTTTC. Translating gives CASSVQGNTGEVQTF.

V gene TRBV5-1 combines with J gene TRBJ2-7, with 8 positions matching TRBD2. After removal of 4 bases from V and 2 bases from J, the junction contained 5 bases not matched to a gene. CDR3 size: 14 residues. The germline V gene encodes CDR1 SGHRS and CDR2 YFSETQ. Here the CDR3 DNA reads TGCGCCAGCAGCCTGGCGGGGGGCGCCTACGAGCAGTACTTC. This codes for CASSLAGGAYEQYF.

This rearrangement joins TRBV5-1 to TRBJ1-6; D remains unclear. CDR3 length equals 14 residues. Germline V lookup: CDR1 SGHRS, CDR2 YFSETQ. Trimming shortened V by 0 bases and J by 10 bases, and 11 bases separated the two germline ends. CDR3 amino acids: CASSLEAGGSPLHF. The CDR3 bases are TGCGCCAGCAGCTTGGAGGCGGGAGGCTCACCCCTCCACTTT.

The chain recombines TRBV20-1 with TRBJ2-5; D perhaps matches TRBD1 (6 bases). Germline values: CDR1 DFQATT, CDR2 SNEGSKA (reference sequence). V was cut by 5 bases and J by 5 bases, with 24 bases left in between. The CDR3 spans 16 residues. The CDR3 here is CSAQDSLSLREETQYF. In nucleotides, the CDR3 is TGCAGTGCTCAGGACAGCTTATCTTTAAGGGAGGAGACCCAGTACTTC.

This clonotype was seen a handful of times. This rearrangement joins TRBV7-2 to TRBJ2-7; no firm D call. CDR1 and CDR2 from the germline V gene are SGHTA and FQGNSA. The length of the CDR3 is 14 residues. V was clipped by 5 bases and J by 5 bases, with 16 bases between them. The DNA of the CDR3 is TGTGCCAGCAGCCCTATCCGGTGGCCCCACGAGCAGTACTTC. Its protein product is CASSPIRWPHEQYF.

Ten or more counts support this clonotype. The rearrangement uses TRBV30 and TRBJ1-6, with 7 bases aligning to TRBD1. Looked up from germline, CDR1 is GTSNPN and CDR2 is SVGIG (reference sequence). Trimming cost V 1 base and J 7 bases; bases outside gene matches: 4. The CDR3 spans 14 residues. The CDR3 is CAWSAGQANSPLHF. CDR3 nucleotides: TGTGCCTGGAGTGCTGGACAGGCAAATTCACCCCTCCACTTT.

The chain links TRBV9 to TRBJ2-7; 7 nucleotides agree with TRBD1. V lost 3 bases and J lost 6; bases outside the gene matches: 6. Germline CDR1 is SGDLS and CDR2 is YYNGEE. The CDR3 length is 13 residues. Written as DNA, the CDR3 is TGTGCCAGCAGCGCCCCGACAGGGACCGAGCAGTACTTC. Its translation is CASSAPTGTEQYF.

This clonotype was seen a handful of times. The chain employs TRBV24-1 and TRBJ2-4; D is undetermined. V dropped 4 bases and J dropped 1 base, with 10 bases sitting between them. The CDR3 totals 15 residues. Looked up from germline, CDR1 is KGHDR and CDR2 is SFDVKD. CDR3 bases: TGTGCCACCAGTGACTGGACGGACGCCAAAAACATTCAGTACTTC. This codes for CATSDWTDAKNIQYF.

The V and J genes are TRBV7-3 and TRBJ1-1, with D possibly being TRBD1 (6 bases). The germline V gene encodes CDR1 SGHTA and CDR2 FQGTGA. V was clipped by 4 bases and J by 9 bases, with 18 bases between them. CDR3 length: 14 amino acids. CDR3 sequence: CASSSSSSGTKAFF. The CDR3 DNA is TGTGCCAGCAGCTCTTCCTCTTCCGGGACAAAAGCTTTCTTT.

This chain uses TRBV19 with TRBJ1-6; D gene ambiguous. Germline V gene data show CDR1 as LNHDA and CDR2 as SQIVND (reference sequence). The CDR3 covers 13 residues. V was trimmed by 5 bases and J by 5 bases, leaving 7 bases between them. The CDR3 DNA is TGTGCCAGTAGTGGGCGCGATAATTCACCCCTCCACTTT. It encodes CASSGRDNSPLHF.

Concerning this clonotype itself: Without the conserved terminal phenylalanine or tryptophan, this CDR3 likely stems from a read error. The DNA is omitted, as the CDR3 cannot be located on it reliably, and the CDR3 follows TCRdb's listing. The chain combines TRBV7-2 with TRBJ2-3; the D call of TRBD1 is as the table states it, not checked on the DNA. The CDR3 is 13 amino acids in total, end residues counted. CDR1 is SGHTA, CDR2 FQGNSA, per germline. The CDR3 spells CASSFPTVGQPSC.